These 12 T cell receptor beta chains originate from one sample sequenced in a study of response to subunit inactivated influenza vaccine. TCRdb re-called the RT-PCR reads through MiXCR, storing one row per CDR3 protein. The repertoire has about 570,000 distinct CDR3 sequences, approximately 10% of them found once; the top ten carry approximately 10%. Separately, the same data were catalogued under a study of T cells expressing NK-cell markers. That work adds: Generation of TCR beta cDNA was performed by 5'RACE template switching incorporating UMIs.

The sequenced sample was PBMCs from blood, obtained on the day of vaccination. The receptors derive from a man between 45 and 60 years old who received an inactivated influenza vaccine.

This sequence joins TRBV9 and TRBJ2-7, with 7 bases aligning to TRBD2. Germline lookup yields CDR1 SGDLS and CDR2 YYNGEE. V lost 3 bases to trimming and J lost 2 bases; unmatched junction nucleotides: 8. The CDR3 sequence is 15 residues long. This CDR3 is CASSAGGGQTYEQYF. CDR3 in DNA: TGTGCCAGCAGCGCCGGCGGGGGTCAGACCTACGAGCAGTACTTC.

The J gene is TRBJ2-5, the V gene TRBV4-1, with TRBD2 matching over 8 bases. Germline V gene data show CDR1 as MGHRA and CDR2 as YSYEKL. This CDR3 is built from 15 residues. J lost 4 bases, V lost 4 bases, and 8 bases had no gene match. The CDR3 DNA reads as TGCGCCAGCAGCCGGACGGGGGGGCGCCCAGAGACCCAGTACTTC. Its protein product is CASSRTGGRPETQYF.

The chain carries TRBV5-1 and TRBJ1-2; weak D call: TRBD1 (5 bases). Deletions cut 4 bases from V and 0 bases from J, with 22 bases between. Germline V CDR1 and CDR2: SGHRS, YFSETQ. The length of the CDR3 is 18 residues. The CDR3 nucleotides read TGCGCCAGCAGCGCCTTACCCGGGGACGGAATTACTAACTATGGCTACACCTTC. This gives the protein CASSALPGDGITNYGYTF.

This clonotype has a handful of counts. The CDR3 sequence is CASSLDIGEQFF. The CDR3 coding sequence is TGTGCCAGCAGCCTTGACATTGGTGAGCAGTTCTTC. The chain carries TRBV5-5 and TRBJ2-1; D uncertain. The CDR3 loop spans 12 amino acids. V lost 4 bases and J lost 9, with 11 bases in between. Germline lookup yields CDR1 SGHKS and CDR2 YYEKEE (reference sequence).

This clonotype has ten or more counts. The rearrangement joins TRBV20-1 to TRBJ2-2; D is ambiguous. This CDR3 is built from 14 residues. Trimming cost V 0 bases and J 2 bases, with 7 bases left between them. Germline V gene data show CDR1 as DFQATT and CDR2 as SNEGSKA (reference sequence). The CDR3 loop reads CSARDLANTGELFF. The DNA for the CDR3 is TGCAGTGCTAGAGATTTGGCAAACACCGGGGAGCTGTTTTTT.

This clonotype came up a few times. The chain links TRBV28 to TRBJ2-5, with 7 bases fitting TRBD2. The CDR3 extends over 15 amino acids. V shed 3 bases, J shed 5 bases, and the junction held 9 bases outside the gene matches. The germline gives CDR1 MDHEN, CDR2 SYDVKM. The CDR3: CASSFTPPGRETQYF. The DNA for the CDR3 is TGTGCCAGCAGTTTTACCCCCCCCGGGAGGGAGACCCAGTACTTC. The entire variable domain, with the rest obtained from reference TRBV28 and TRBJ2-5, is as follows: DVKVTQSSRYLVKRTGEKVFLECVQDMDHENMFWYRQDPGLGLRLIYFSYDVKMKEKGDIPEGYSVSREKKERFSLILESASTNQTSMYLCASSFTPPGRETQYFGPGTRLLVL.

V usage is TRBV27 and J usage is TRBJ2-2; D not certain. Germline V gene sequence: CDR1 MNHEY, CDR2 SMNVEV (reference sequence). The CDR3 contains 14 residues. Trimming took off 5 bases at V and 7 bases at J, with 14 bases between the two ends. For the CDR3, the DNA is TGTGCCAGCAGTGTAGTTTTAGGGCACGGGGAGCTGTTTTTT. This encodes CASSVVLGHGELFF.

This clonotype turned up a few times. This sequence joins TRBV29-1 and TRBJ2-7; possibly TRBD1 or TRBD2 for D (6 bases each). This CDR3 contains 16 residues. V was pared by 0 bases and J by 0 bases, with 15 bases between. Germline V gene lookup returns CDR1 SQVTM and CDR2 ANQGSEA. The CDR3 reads CSVEDSEGTSSYEQYF. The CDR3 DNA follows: TGCAGCGTTGAAGATTCGGAGGGGACAAGCTCCTACGAGCAGTACTTC.

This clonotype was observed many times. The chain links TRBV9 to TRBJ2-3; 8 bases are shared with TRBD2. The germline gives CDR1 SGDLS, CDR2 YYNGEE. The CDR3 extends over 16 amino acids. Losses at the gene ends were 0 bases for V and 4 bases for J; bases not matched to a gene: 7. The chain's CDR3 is CASSVEVAGWPDTQYF. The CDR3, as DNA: TGTGCCAGCAGCGTAGAAGTAGCGGGGTGGCCAGATACGCAGTATTTT.

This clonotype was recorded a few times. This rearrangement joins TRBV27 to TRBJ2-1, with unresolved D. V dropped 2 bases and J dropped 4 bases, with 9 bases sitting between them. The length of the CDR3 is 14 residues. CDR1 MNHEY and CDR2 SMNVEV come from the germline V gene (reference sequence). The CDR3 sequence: CASSLGFRYNEQFF. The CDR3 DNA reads TGTGCCAGCAGTTTAGGGTTTCGGTACAATGAGCAGTTCTTC.

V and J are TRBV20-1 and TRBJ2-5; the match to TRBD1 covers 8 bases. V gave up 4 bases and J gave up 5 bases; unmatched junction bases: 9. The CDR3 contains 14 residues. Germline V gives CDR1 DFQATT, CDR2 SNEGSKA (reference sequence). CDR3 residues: CSATAGGAGETQYF. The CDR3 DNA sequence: TGCAGTGCTACTGCAGGGGGCGCGGGGGAGACCCAGTACTTC.

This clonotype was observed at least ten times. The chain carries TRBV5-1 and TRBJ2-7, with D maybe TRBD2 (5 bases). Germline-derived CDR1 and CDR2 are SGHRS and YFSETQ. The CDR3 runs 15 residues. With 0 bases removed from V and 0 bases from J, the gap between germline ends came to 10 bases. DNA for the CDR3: TGCGCCAGCAGCTTGGTTGGTGGGAGCTCCTACGAGCAGTACTTC. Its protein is CASSLVGGSSYEQYF.